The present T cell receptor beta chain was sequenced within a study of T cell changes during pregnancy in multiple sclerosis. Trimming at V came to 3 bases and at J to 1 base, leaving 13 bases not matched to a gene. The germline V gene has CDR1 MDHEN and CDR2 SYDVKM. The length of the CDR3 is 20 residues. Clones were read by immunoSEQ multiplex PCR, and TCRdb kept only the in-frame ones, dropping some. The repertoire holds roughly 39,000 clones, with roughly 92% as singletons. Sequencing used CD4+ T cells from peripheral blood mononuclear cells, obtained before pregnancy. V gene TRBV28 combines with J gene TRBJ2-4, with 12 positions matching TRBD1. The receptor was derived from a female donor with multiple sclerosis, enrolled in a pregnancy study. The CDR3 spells CASSFLPGQGAPVAKNIQYF. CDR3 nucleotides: TGTGCCAGCAGTTTTCTCCCGGGACAGGGGGCCCCCGTGGCCAAAAACATTCAGTACTTC. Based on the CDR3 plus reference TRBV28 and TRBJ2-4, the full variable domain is DVKVTQSSRYLVKRTGEKVFLECVQDMDHENMFWYRQDPGLGLRLIYFSYDVKMKEKGDIPEGYSVSREKKERFSLILESASTNQTSMYLCASSFLPGQGAPVAKNIQYFGAGTRLSVL.